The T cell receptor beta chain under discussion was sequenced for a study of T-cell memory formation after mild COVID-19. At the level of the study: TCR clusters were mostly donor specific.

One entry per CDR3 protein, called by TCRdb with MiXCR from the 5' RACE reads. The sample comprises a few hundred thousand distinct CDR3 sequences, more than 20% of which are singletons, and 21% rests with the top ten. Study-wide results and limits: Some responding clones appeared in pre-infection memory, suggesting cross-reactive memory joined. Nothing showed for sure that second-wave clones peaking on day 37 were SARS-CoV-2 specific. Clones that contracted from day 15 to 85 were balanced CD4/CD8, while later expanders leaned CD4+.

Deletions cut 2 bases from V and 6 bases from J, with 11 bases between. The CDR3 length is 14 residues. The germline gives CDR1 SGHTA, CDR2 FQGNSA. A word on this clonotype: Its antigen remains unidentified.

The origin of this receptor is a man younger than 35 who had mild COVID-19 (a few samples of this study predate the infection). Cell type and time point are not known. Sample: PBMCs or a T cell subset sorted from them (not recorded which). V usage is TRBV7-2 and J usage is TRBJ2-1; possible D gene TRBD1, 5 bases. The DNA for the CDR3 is TGTGCCAGCAGCTTACCAGGGTTAGGCAATGAGCAGTTCTTC. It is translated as CASSLPGLGNEQFF.